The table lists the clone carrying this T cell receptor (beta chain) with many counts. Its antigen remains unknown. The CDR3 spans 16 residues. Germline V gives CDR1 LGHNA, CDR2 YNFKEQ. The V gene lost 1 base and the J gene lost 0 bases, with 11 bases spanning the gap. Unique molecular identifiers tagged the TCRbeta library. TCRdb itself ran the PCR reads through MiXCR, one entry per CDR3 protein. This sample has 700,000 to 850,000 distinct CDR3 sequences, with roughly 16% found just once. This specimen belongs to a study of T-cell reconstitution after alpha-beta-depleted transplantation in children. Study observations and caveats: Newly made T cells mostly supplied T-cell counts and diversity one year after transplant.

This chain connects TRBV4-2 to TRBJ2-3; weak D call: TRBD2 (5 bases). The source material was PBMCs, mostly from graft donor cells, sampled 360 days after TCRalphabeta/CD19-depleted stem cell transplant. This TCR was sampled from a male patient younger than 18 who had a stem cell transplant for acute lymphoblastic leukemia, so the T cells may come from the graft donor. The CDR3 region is CASSQAEGASTDTQYF. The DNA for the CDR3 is TGTGCCAGCAGCCAAGCAGAGGGAGCGAGCACAGATACGCAGTATTTT.